This is a list of T cell receptor beta chains from one sample in a study of shared clonotypes between healthy human individuals. Some clones are missing from TCRdb's copy, which holds only in-frame ones; the method was immunoSEQ multiplex PCR. The repertoire includes 450,000 to 700,000 clones, about 95% of them detected once, and about 0.11% sits in the top ten. The sequenced sample consisted of naive CD8+ T cells sorted from blood. The origin of the receptors is a woman aged 25 to 45 in good health. The CDR3 runs from the conserved cysteine through the conserved F or W. A D gene is named only where the DNA matches it firmly. The listing skips clone size in some rows; elsewhere it reads once, few, many or a size class.

>NA|TRBJ2-5|NA|TRBV4-1
TGCGCCAGCAGCGTTCGGCTGACTACACAAGAGACCCAGTACTTC
CASSVRLTTQETQYF
>NA|TRBJ2-5|TRBD2|TRBV7-6
TGTGCCAGCAGCTTCTTGGTTAGCTCGACTAGCGGTCCGGGAGTCCAAGAGACCCAGTACTTC
CASSFLVSSTSGPGVQETQYF
>NA|TRBJ2-3|TRBD2|TRBV7-6
TGTGCCAGCAGCTTAGTCCCAATACTAGCGGGAGGCATAGATACGCAGTATTTT
CASSLVPILAGGIDTQYF
>NA|TRBJ2-2|NA|TRBV5-6
TGTGCCAGCAGCTTGACAGACAGGAACACCGGGGAGCTGTTTTTT
CASSLTDRNTGELFF
>once|TRBJ2-5|TRBD2|TRBV11-2
TGTGCCAGCAGCGACAGCGGGAGGGAAAGAGAGACCCAGTACTTC
CASSDSGRERETQYF
>NA|TRBJ2-1|NA|TRBV6-5
TGTGCCAGCAGTTACGGGTCAGGGGCAAGGAATGAGCAGTTCTTC
CASSYGSGARNEQFF
>NA|TRBJ1-1|TRBD1|TRBV6-1
TGTGCCAGCAGTGAAAGGGGGACAGGACAAATGAACACTGAAGCTTTCTTT
CASSERGTGQMNTEAFF
>NA|TRBJ2-7|TRBD2|TRBV6-5
TGTGCCAGCAGTTACGCGGGGGGCGAGCAGTACTTC
CASSYAGGEQYF
>NA|TRBJ2-7|TRBD1|TRBV30
TGTGCCTGGAGCCTGACAGGGTTCCACGAGCAGTACTTC
CAWSLTGFHEQYF
>once|TRBJ2-7|NA|TRBV2
TGTGCCAGCAGTGGGACGGAGTCCTACGAGCAGTACTTC
CASSGTESYEQYF
>once|TRBJ2-2|NA|TRBV7-9
TGTGCCAGCACCGAAGCTTACGGGACCGGGGAGCTGTTTTTT
CASTEAYGTGELFF
>NA|TRBJ2-7|NA|TRBV2
TGTGCCAGCTGCGTTCTGGGCTCCTACGAGCAGTACTTC
CASCVLGSYEQYF